This TCR beta chain was identified during a study of blood T cell repertoires in COVID-19. The wider study: From the United States, Italy and Spain came samples of acute and convalescent COVID-19. Sources were T cells, B-cell-depleted T cells, or PBMCs; the material itself was cDNA or gDNA.

V shed 4 bases and J 4 bases; nucleotides not matched to a gene: 4. Germline V gene data show CDR1 as SGHDT and CDR2 as YYEEEE. CDR3 length equals 13 residues. As originally analysed: Quantification of nucleated cells was approximated via reference gene primer amplification. The assay was immunoSEQ multiplex PCR, and TCRdb's table has in-frame clones only and misses some. That table supplies the V and J calls and clone size; D and trimming were determined from the DNA. The sample contains about 36,000 clones, about nine tenths of which appear only once. The TCR originated in a man aged 55 to 70 with acute or convalescent COVID-19. This rearrangement joins TRBV5-6 to TRBJ1-2; 7 nucleotides match TRBD1. Material for sequencing was peripheral blood. The CDR3 DNA is TGTGCCAGCAGCCGACAGGGAACCTATGGCTACACCTTC. Translation gives CASSRQGTYGYTF.